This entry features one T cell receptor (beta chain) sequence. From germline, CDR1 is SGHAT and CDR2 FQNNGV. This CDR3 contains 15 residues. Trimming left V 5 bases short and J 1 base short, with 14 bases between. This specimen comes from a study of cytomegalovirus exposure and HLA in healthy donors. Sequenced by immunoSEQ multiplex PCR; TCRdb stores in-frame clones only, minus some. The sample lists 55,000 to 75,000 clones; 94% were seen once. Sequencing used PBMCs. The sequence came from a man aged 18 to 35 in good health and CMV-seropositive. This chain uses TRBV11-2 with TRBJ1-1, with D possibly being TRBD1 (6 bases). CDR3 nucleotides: TGTGCCAGCAGCCTACAGACAGGTACGAACACTGAAGCTTTCTTT. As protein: CASSLQTGTNTEAFF. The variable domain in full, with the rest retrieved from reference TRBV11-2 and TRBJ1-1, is EAGVAQSPRYKIIEKRQSVAFWCNPISGHATLYWYQQILGQGPKLLIQFQNNGVVDDSQLPKDRFSAERLKGVDSTLKIQPAKLEDSAVYLCASSLQTGTNTEAFFGQGTRLTVV.